This T cell receptor (beta chain) was captured in a study of blood T cell repertoires in COVID-19 (dated by TCRdb to about 2020). With respect to the entire study: Samples covering the acute and convalescent phases of COVID-19 were provided by collaborators in the United States, Italy and Spain. Deeply sampled blood TCRbeta repertoires from subjects exposed to, actively infected with, or recovered from COVID-19 were included in the dataset. A freely available public database, intended as a resource for researchers studying the immune response to SARS-CoV-2, is where the repertoires were released. HLA class I and class II types, where available, came from metadata supplied by the sample provider rather than from assay-based typing. The samples were drawn from the first 160 participants of the ongoing ImmuneRACE study and from roughly 1,300 subjects provided by 6 global collaborators. Nearly every sample came with metadata listing a de-identified subject ID, COVID-19 status, age in years and sex. The prospective study material was composed of cDNA or gDNA derived from T cells, B-cell-depleted T cells, or PBMCs. Findings and caveats that apply to the study as a whole: Clinical and demographic metadata were provided uncurated, with the amount varying by source and participant.

On this clone: The target of this receptor is not known. The record has no base qualities; no much larger clone is one base away.

Inclusive of the bounding cysteine and phenylalanine, the CDR3 is 16 residues long. Only the CDR3 region is kept as DNA, spanning 48 bases read in frame from base 1. Trimming accounts for 3 bases at V and 6 bases at J, while the number of junction bases matched to no gene is 8. Looking up the germline V gene yields CDR1 KGHDR and CDR2 SFDVKD. Whole blood was collected in K2EDTA tubes by collaborating institutions according to the institutions' own protocols. For TCRbeta analysis, collaborator samples were shipped as frozen whole blood, as isolated PBMCs, or as DNA extracted from either sample type. TCRbeta CDR3 regions were amplified from genomic DNA using the immunoSEQ Assay, a bias-controlled multiplex PCR. Under the source paper's analysis protocol: Within the assay, amplification of reference gene primers was used to estimate how many nucleated cells each sample contained. To quantify the absolute abundance of each unique TCRbeta CDR3 rearrangement, sequence reads were collapsed and filtered. For each sample, productive Simpson clonality was calculated as the square root of Simpson's diversity index across productive rearrangements. The table comes from immuneACCESS by way of TCRdb, which keeps in-frame sequences with V and J called. Part of the clones is missing from these tables; in studies checked, under half for an unresolved V gene and the rest for unknown reasons. Clonal size and the V and J genes are those of that table, whereas D and trimming came from the DNA. The sample contains tens of thousands of clones, approximately 80% of them found a single time. The biggest ten clones account for about 6.4% of the sample.

The rearrangement joined TRBV24-1 to TRBJ2-1; 9 middle bases align to TRBD2. This clonotype was sampled from a man in his 70s with acute or convalescent COVID-19. The specimen sequenced was peripheral blood. This receptor carries the CDR3 CATSDPGAGGPNEQFF. Read as DNA, the sequence is TGTGCCACCAGTGATCCGGGGGCGGGGGGGCCCAATGAGCAGTTCTTC.